Following are 8 T cell receptor beta chains from one sample sequenced in a study of T cell repertoires in cytomegalovirus infection. Each CDR3 protein is one row after TCRdb ran MiXCR on the reads. The sample lists approximately 1,000,000 distinct CDR3 sequences, about 33% occurring once. Their cognate antigens are unknown. Sequencing was performed on cultured CD8+ T cells from PBMCs, taken from culture after CMV antigen stimulation. These receptors originate from a human donor in good health (CMV status not recorded). Some clones in this sample may be carry-over from other donors' samples.

V is TRBV6-2 or TRBV6-3 and J is TRBJ2-7; 7 nucleotides agree with TRBD2. Germline V gene lookup returns CDR1 MNHEY and CDR2 SVGEGT. The CDR3 covers 15 residues. The junction had 11 bases not matched to a gene; V was cut back by 4 bases and J by 5 bases. The CDR3 loop reads CASSSILRDYHEQYV. The CDR3 nucleotides are TGTGCCAGCAGTTCGATCCTCCGGGACTACCACGAGCAGTACGTC.

This chain connects TRBV6-2 or TRBV6-3 to TRBJ1-2; 8 bases line up with TRBD1. Looked up from germline, CDR1 is MNHEY and CDR2 is SVGEGT. The CDR3 contains 14 residues. V was clipped by 2 bases and J by 4 bases; unmatched bases: 3. CDR3 DNA: TGTGCCAGCAGTTACCCCGGGACAGGCTATGGCTACACCTTC. Protein sequence: CASSYPGTGYGYTF.

The rearrangement links TRBV5-5 to TRBJ1-1; D might be TRBD1 (6 bases). Germline CDR1 is SGHKS and CDR2 is YYEKEE (reference sequence). This CDR3 region has 11 residues. With 6 bases removed from V and 7 bases from J, the gap between germline ends came to 10 bases. The CDR3 nucleotides read TGTGCCAGCAAAGGGGGATTTGAAGCTTTCTTT. Protein: CASKGGFEAFF.

J is TRBJ2-3 and V is TRBV20-1; D is perhaps TRBD1 or TRBD2 (5 bases each). V lost 4 bases to trimming and J lost 6 bases, with 20 bases between them. The CDR3 consists of 15 residues. In germline, CDR1 is DFQATT, CDR2 SNEGSKA (reference sequence). CDR3 in DNA: TGCAGTGCTATTGACCGGGACCGGGCTTTGGATACGCAGTATTTT. Amino acid sequence: CSAIDRDRALDTQYF.

Concerning this clonotype itself: A much larger clone differs from this one at a single base, so this may be a read error. This chain links TRBV7-2 with TRBJ2-7; maybe TRBD2 (6 bases). CDR1 and CDR2 from the germline V gene are SGHTA and FQGNSA. The CDR3 contains 15 residues. V was shortened by 7 bases and J by 1 base, with 17 bases between the two germline ends. The DNA for the CDR3 is TGTGCCAGCACCGCTCCGGGAGAGGAATCCTACGAGCAGTACTTC. Protein product: CASTAPGEESYEQYF.

The table lists this clonotype with a few counts. The rearrangement uses TRBV29-1 and TRBJ2-1; D not resolved. V lost 0 bases and J lost 0, with 6 bases in between. Germline assignment: CDR1 SQVTM and CDR2 ANQGSEA. This CDR3 has 14 amino acids. The DNA of the CDR3 is TGCAGCGTTGAAGACCGCAGCTCCTACAATGAGCAGTTCTTC. Encoded protein: CSVEDRSSYNEQFF.

This clonotype has just a few counts. The CDR3 loop reads CASSELAGEAYEQYV. The CDR3 DNA is TGTGCCAGCAGTGAACTAGCGGGGGAGGCCTACGAGCAGTACGTC. V is TRBV28 and J is TRBJ2-7; 11 bases line up with TRBD2. The germline gives CDR1 MDHEN, CDR2 SYDVKM. The ends lost 5 bases at V and 2 bases at J; junction bases unmatched: 5. The length of the CDR3 is 15 residues.

The chain is built from TRBV15 and TRBJ2-6; D remains unclear. Deletions cut 4 bases from V and 0 bases from J, with 13 bases between. Germline loops: CDR1 LNHNV, CDR2 YYDKDF (reference sequence). The CDR3 covers 17 residues. As DNA, the CDR3 is TGTGCCACCAGCAAAAAGGTGCTAATCTCTGGGGCCAACGTCCTGACTTTC. It codes for CATSKKVLISGANVLTF.